The next 16 T cell receptor beta chains were all read from a single sample in a study of T cell clonality in common variable immunodeficiency. Study-wide points: Fewer deletions and N-nucleotide insertions were reportedly seen in common variable immunodeficiency TCR beta sequences.

This table comes from immunoSEQ multiplex PCR, and its TCRdb copy is limited to in-frame clones, with some not included. The data show approximately 30,000 clones, with none appearing a single time. These receptors are not linked to any known antigen. Source material: peripheral blood mononuclear cells. The receptors shown here come from a human donor with common variable immunodeficiency.

With respect to this clone: The observed sequence ends 3 residues before the CDR3 terminus, with the missing tail filled in from the germline J gene. The chain links TRBV7-9 to TRBJ2-7, with D possibly TRBD2 on 5 matching bases. Trimming removed 5 bases at V and 5 bases at J, with 13 bases between. CDR3 length: 13 amino acids. Looked up from germline, CDR1 is SEHNR and CDR2 is FQNEAQ (reference sequence). The DNA read from the CDR3 is TGTGCCAGCAGCAAAACCCGGGGTAACGAG. It translates to CASSKTRGNE. From start to end, the CDR3 is CASSKTRGNEQYF.

This clone was seen repeatedly, ten times or more. The sequenced fragment ends 3 residues before the CDR3 boundary, so the rest is inferred from the germline J gene. V and J are TRBV20-1 and TRBJ2-6; maybe TRBD1 (5 bases). Germline values: CDR1 DFQATT, CDR2 SNEGSKA (reference sequence). Trimming removed 1 base from V and 0 bases from J, with 10 bases in between. This CDR3 spans 16 amino acids. The CDR3 bases that were read are TGCAGTGCTAGAGGGGGCACGGTCTCTGGGGCCAACGTC. Protein product: CSARGGTVSGANV. The CDR3 in full is CSARGGTVSGANVLTF.

The table lists this clone with many counts. With the read ending 3 residues before the CDR3 end, the germline J gene is used to fill in that end. V gene TRBV18 combines with J gene TRBJ1-1; D might be TRBD1 (5 bases). The CDR3 totals 13 residues. Per germline, CDR1 KGHSH and CDR2 LQKENI. V lost 1 base and J 5 bases, leaving 8 bases between the germline ends. The CDR3 region is CASSPQEGTEAFF. Incomplete CDR3 DNA: TGTGCCAGCTCACCACAGGAGGGGACTGAA.

In the case of this clone: The CDR3 end falls 3 residues outside the read, so it is completed with the germline J gene. The chain couples TRBV19 to TRBJ2-7, with D possibly TRBD1 on 6 matching bases. Germline V lookup: CDR1 LNHDA, CDR2 SQIVND (reference sequence). The CDR3 loop spans 19 amino acids. V dropped 5 bases and J dropped 1 base, with 27 bases sitting between them. The CDR3 sequence: CASSPRQVPSDIPSYEQYF. The CDR3 DNA, read in part, is TGTGCCAGTAGTCCCAGACAGGTCCCCTCGGATATCCCATCCTACGAG.

Concerning this clone itself: The read ends 3 residues before the CDR3 terminus; that terminus is restored from the germline J gene. The chain has TRBV19 and TRBJ2-3; 12 nucleotides agree with TRBD2. The trim removed 7 bases at V and 5 bases at J, leaving 4 bases unmatched. Germline assignment: CDR1 LNHDA and CDR2 SQIVND (reference sequence). The CDR3 sequence is 14 residues long. The covered CDR3 bases are TGTGCCAGTAAGGTGACTAGCGGGAGAGATACG. Translation: CASKVTSGRDT. The complete CDR3 protein is CASKVTSGRDTQYF.

This clone was seen at least ten times. The read gets to within 3 residues of the CDR3 end, and the germline J gene fills in the rest. The chain joins TRBV20-1 to TRBJ1-5; a possible D gene is TRBD1 (5 bases). The CDR3 runs 13 residues. Germline V gene data show CDR1 as DFQATT and CDR2 as SNEGSKA (reference sequence). V gave up 5 bases and J gave up 6 bases, with 14 bases separating them. The covered CDR3 bases are TGCAGTGCTGGGGGGGGATCGGGTCAGCCC. Translated, it gives CSAGGGSGQP. The entire CDR3 reads CSAGGGSGQPQHF.

This clone showed up just a few times. The read gets to within 3 residues of the CDR3 end, and the germline J gene fills in the rest. The V call is TRBV20-1, the J call TRBJ2-7; 8 bases map to TRBD1. CDR3 size: 16 residues. Trimming at V came to 1 base and at J to 0 bases, leaving 8 bases not matched to a gene. Germline V gene data show CDR1 as DFQATT and CDR2 as SNEGSKA (reference sequence). CDR3 residues: CSARGQSGTGSYEQYF. Partial CDR3 DNA: TGCAGTGCTAGAGGCCAATCCGGGACAGGCTCCTACGAG.

This clone was observed a few times. The CDR3 goes on 3 residues after the read ends, and that part is filled in from the germline J gene. The chain uses TRBV7-8 and TRBJ2-7, with no clear D. Trimming cost V 1 base and J 2 bases, with 3 bases left between them. Germline CDR1 and CDR2: SGHVS and FQNEAQ. The CDR3 covers 12 residues. This chain's CDR3 is CASSLVAYEQYF. The covered CDR3 bases are TGTGCCAGCAGCTTAGTCGCCTACGAG.

Comment on this clone: The sequenced fragment ends 3 residues before the CDR3 boundary, so the rest is inferred from the germline J gene. V usage is TRBV5-1 and J usage is TRBJ2-1; D is possibly TRBD2 (5 bases). The V gene's germline CDR1 is SGHRS and CDR2 YFSETQ. V was trimmed by 4 bases and J by 9 bases, leaving 14 bases between them. This CDR3 has 13 amino acids. The DNA read from the CDR3 is TGCGCCAGCAGCGGGGTAGCACGGGGTGAG. It translates to CASSGVARGE. The CDR3, in full, reads CASSGVARGEQFF.

A note on this clone: The CDR3 end is not reached by the read, which stops 3 residues before it; the germline J gene fills it in. The chain recombines TRBV30 with TRBJ2-3; possibly TRBD2 for D (6 bases). The length of the CDR3 is 11 residues. Germline V gives CDR1 GTSNPN, CDR2 SVGIG (reference sequence). The ends were cut back, 4 bases at V and 6 bases at J, with 8 bases in the middle. The CDR3 sequence is CAWTTSDTQYF. CDR3 bases read: TGTGCCTGGACGACTAGTGATACG. Drawing the rest from reference TRBV30 and TRBJ2-3, the complete variable domain is SQTIHQWPATLVQPVGSPLSLECTVEGTSNPNLYWYRQAAGRGLQLLFYSVGIGQISSEVPQNLSASRPQDRQFILSSKKLLLSDSGFYLCAWTTSDTQYFGPGTRLTVL.

This clone has ten or more counts. The CDR3 end falls 3 residues outside the read, so it is completed with the germline J gene. This chain uses TRBV10-1 with TRBJ2-1, with 11 positions matching TRBD2. The V gene end was trimmed by 5 bases and the J gene end by 9 bases; junction bases not matched to a gene: 3. Germline V gives CDR1 WNHNN, CDR2 SYGVQD (reference sequence). The CDR3 is made up of 13 amino acids. The CDR3 sequence is CASSLAGGIEQFF. CDR3 DNA (partial): TGCGCCAGCAGTTTAGCGGGAGGGATTGAG.

This clone appeared a few times. The read ends 3 residues early relative to the CDR3; the germline J gene fills the gap. The chain has TRBV19 and TRBJ1-5; D possibly corresponds to TRBD1 (5 bases). Germline V CDR1 and CDR2: LNHDA, SQIVND (reference sequence). This CDR3 comprises 16 residues. V was shortened by 5 bases and J by 4 bases, with 18 bases between the two germline ends. CDR3 sequence: CASSFAASRVNQPQHF. CDR3 DNA, as far as it was read: TGTGCCAGTAGTTTCGCGGCCTCCAGGGTGAATCAGCCC.

This clone was recorded at least ten times. The DNA ends 3 residues before the CDR3 does, and the rest of the CDR3 is filled in from the germline J gene. The rearrangement links TRBV5-1 to TRBJ2-7; 7 nucleotides agree with TRBD1. The CDR3 contains 15 residues. From germline, CDR1 is SGHRS and CDR2 YFSETQ. The junction had 8 bases not matched to a gene; V was cut back by 0 bases and J by 5 bases. The CDR3 bases that were read are TGCGCCAGCAGCTTGGCCCCCGGACAGGAACACGAG. Protein: CASSLAPGQEHE. The whole CDR3 protein is CASSLAPGQEHEQYF.

For this clone: The CDR3 end lies 3 residues beyond the end of the read and is filled in from the germline J gene. The genes are TRBV18 and TRBJ1-1, with D hard to call. Germline CDR1 KGHSH, CDR2 LQKENI. Trimming removed 6 bases from V and 1 base from J, with 9 bases in between. This CDR3 has 13 amino acids. CDR3: CASSQNGNTEAFF. The part of the CDR3 DNA that was read is TGTGCCAGCTCCCAAAACGGGAACACTGAA.

Concerning this clone: The CDR3 end is not reached by the read, which stops 3 residues before it; the germline J gene fills it in. V gene TRBV2 combines with J gene TRBJ1-5; D remains unclear. Germline loops: CDR1 SNHLY, CDR2 FYNNEI. The V end was cut by 3 bases, the J end by 9 bases, with 12 bases between. This CDR3 has 13 amino acids. The sequenced part of the CDR3 DNA is TGTGCCAGCAGTGAGACCACACGGGGGCCC. Translating gives CASSETTRGP. The full CDR3 protein is CASSETTRGPQHF.

With regard to this clone: The read falls 3 residues short of the CDR3 end, and the missing part is taken from the germline J gene. This sequence joins TRBV11-2 and TRBJ2-7; D ambiguous. V was cut by 1 base and J by 0 bases, with 10 bases left in between. CDR1 SGHAT and CDR2 FQNNGV come from the germline V gene. The CDR3 covers 15 residues. CDR3 sequence reads: CASSLGPSSSYEQYF. Partial CDR3 DNA: TGTGCCAGCAGCTTAGGGCCTTCAAGCTCCTACGAG.